The next 12 T cell receptor beta chains were all read from a single sample in a study of patients and donors after allogeneic stem cell transplantation. TCRdb re-derived calls from the RT-PCR reads in MiXCR, one entry per CDR3 protein. The data contain roughly 880,000 distinct CDR3 sequences, roughly 18% of them singletons. Sequenced input: blood, either unsorted or a sorted T cell fraction (not recorded which). Receptors were obtained from a human donor who was either an allogeneic HSCT recipient or a stem cell or donor lymphocyte infusion donor (not recorded which). It is not recorded whose cells these are; they may come from a transplant donor.

This clonotype has at least ten counts. The chain carries TRBV12-3 or TRBV12-4 and TRBJ2-5, with TRBD2 matching 12 bases. The CDR3 totals 16 residues. V lost 5 bases, J lost 1 base, and 5 bases stayed unmatched. CDR3 nucleotide sequence: TGTGCCAGCAGTATCTCTAGCGGGGGGGCCCAAGAGACCCAGTACTTC. Translating gives CASSISSGGAQETQYF.

The gene calls are TRBV5-1 and TRBJ1-6, with no clear D. V lost 4 bases to trimming and J lost 0 bases, with 17 bases between them. The CDR3 totals 18 residues. CDR1 is SGHRS and CDR2 is YFSETQ in the germline V gene. CDR3 sequence reads: CASSRFDGSSSYNSPLHF. In DNA form, the CDR3 reads TGCGCCAGCAGCCGGTTCGACGGTTCGAGCTCCTATAATTCACCCCTCCACTTT. Full variable domain (rest looked up from reference TRBV5-1 and TRBJ1-6): KAGVTQTPRYLIKTRGQQVTLSCSPISGHRSVSWYQQTPGQGLQFLFEYFSETQRNKGNFPGRFSGRQFSNSRSEMNVSTLELGDSALYLCASSRFDGSSSYNSPLHFGNGTRLTVT.

J is TRBJ1-1 and V is TRBV5-1; 7 positions match TRBD1. Germline lookup yields CDR1 SGHRS and CDR2 YFSETQ. The CDR3 runs to 15 residues. The J segment lost 1 base and the V segment lost 4 bases, leaving 7 bases of the junction unmatched. The CDR3 region has the DNA TGCGCCAGCAGCCGCTCCGGACAGGCGAACACTGAAGCTTTCTTT. It translates to CASSRSGQANTEAFF.

The V and J genes are TRBV20-1 and TRBJ2-7; D is unresolved. V dropped 0 bases and J dropped 3 bases, with 6 bases sitting between them. The CDR3 has 12 amino acids. Germline CDR1 and CDR2: DFQATT and SNEGSKA (reference sequence). In nucleotides, the CDR3 is TGCAGTGCTAGAGATCGGCGCTACGAGCAGTACTTC. This encodes CSARDRRYEQYF.

The sample holds a few counts of this clonotype. The chain employs TRBV12-3 or TRBV12-4 and TRBJ2-7; the D gene is possibly TRBD1 (6 bases). V gave up 6 bases and J gave up 0 bases, with 9 bases separating them. This CDR3 comprises 13 residues. The CDR3 nucleotides read TGTGCCAGCAGCCAGGGGTTCTCCTACGAGCAGTACTTC. Protein product: CASSQGFSYEQYF.

The J gene is TRBJ1-1, the V gene TRBV6-5; 8 positions agree with TRBD1. Germline-derived CDR1 and CDR2 are MNHEY and SVGAGI. This CDR3 contains 14 residues. Trimming took 4 bases from V and 5 from J; bases not matched to a gene: 6. CDR3 sequence: CASSSRTGTTEAFF. CDR3 DNA sequence: TGTGCCAGCAGTTCCCGGACAGGGACAACTGAAGCTTTCTTT.

A single count supports this clonotype. The chain employs TRBV3-1 and TRBJ2-2, with TRBD2 identical over 10 bases. V gave up 5 bases and J gave up 1 base; unmatched junction bases: 10. The CDR3 length is 18 residues. Germline V gene sequence: CDR1 LGHDT, CDR2 YNNKEL (reference sequence). CDR3 nucleotides: TGTGCCAGCAGCTATCTTCCTAGCGGGGGAAGGAACACCGGGGAGCTGTTTTTT. Translating it yields CASSYLPSGGRNTGELFF. Looking up the rest from reference TRBV3-1 and TRBJ2-2 gives the full variable domain: DTAVSQTPKYLVTQMGNDKSIKCEQNLGHDTMYWYKQDSKKFLKIMFSYNNKELIINETVPNRFSPKSPDKAHLNLHINSLELGDSAVYFCASSYLPSGGRNTGELFFGEGSRLTVL.

The chain is built from TRBV6-1 and TRBJ1-1; 7 nucleotides line up with TRBD1. The V segment lost 6 bases and the J segment 0 bases; nucleotides outside the gene matches: 10. This CDR3 is built from 16 residues. Germline CDR1 reads MNHNS; CDR2 reads SASEGT. The CDR3 DNA sequence: TGTGCCAGCAGCCCCCTTTTGACAGGGATGAACACTGAAGCTTTCTTT. This gives the protein CASSPLLTGMNTEAFF.

This clonotype has more than one count but fewer than ten. The chain uses TRBV3-1 and TRBJ2-3; 7 bases are a match to TRBD2. Germline CDR1 is LGHDT and CDR2 is YNNKEL (reference sequence). This CDR3 is 15 amino acids long. V gave up 3 bases and J gave up 2 bases; unmatched junction bases: 5. The CDR3 is CASSHPSGTTDTQYF. In DNA, the CDR3 is TGTGCCAGCAGCCATCCCAGCGGGACCACAGATACGCAGTATTTT.

This chain uses TRBV4-1 with TRBJ2-1; 9 bases line up with TRBD1. CDR1 and CDR2 (germline): MGHRA, YSYEKL. CDR3 size: 16 residues. The trim removed 2 bases at V and 2 bases at J, leaving 4 bases unmatched. CDR3 protein: CASSQPDRGAYNEQFF. CDR3 DNA: TGCGCCAGCAGCCAACCAGACAGGGGGGCCTACAATGAGCAGTTCTTC.

This clonotype came up a few times. V usage is TRBV5-1 and J usage is TRBJ2-7; maybe TRBD2 (5 bases). Per the germline V gene, CDR1 is SGHRS and CDR2 is YFSETQ. Trimming left V 0 bases short and J 0 bases short, with 13 bases between. The CDR3 spans 16 residues. CDR3 DNA sequence: TGCGCCAGCAGCTTGGGCGGTTCGGGGAGCTCCTACGAGCAGTACTTC. Protein sequence: CASSLGGSGSSYEQYF.

The rearrangement uses TRBV24-1 and TRBJ2-7, with 9 bases that match TRBD1. The CDR3 is 18 residues long. Germline CDR1 KGHDR, CDR2 SFDVKD. The ends lost 0 bases at V and 5 bases at J; junction bases unmatched: 13. This chain's CDR3 is CATSDLGGPGQGLHEQYF. CDR3 nucleotide sequence: TGTGCCACCAGTGATTTGGGGGGACCGGGACAGGGTCTCCACGAGCAGTACTTC.